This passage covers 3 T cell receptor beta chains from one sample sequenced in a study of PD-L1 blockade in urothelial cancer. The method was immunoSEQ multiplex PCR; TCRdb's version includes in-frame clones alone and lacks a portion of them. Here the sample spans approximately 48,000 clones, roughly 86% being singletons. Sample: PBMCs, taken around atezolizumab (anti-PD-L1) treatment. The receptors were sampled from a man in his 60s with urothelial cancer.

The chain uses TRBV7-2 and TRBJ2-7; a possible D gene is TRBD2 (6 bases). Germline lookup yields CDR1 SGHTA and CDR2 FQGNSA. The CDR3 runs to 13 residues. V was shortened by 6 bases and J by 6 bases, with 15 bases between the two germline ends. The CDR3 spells CASRALWGGEQYF. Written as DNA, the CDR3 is TGTGCCAGCAGAGCTTTGTGGGGAGGCGAGCAGTACTTC.

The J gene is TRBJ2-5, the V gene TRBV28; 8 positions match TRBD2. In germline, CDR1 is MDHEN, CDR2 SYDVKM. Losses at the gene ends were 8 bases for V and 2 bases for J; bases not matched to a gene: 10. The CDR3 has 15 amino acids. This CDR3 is CASRGTSGYQETQYF. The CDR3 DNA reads TGTGCCAGCCGTGGAACTAGCGGTTATCAAGAGACCCAGTACTTC. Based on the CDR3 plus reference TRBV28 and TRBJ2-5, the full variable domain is DVKVTQSSRYLVKRTGEKVFLECVQDMDHENMFWYRQDPGLGLRLIYFSYDVKMKEKGDIPEGYSVSREKKERFSLILESASTNQTSMYLCASRGTSGYQETQYFGPGTRLLVL.

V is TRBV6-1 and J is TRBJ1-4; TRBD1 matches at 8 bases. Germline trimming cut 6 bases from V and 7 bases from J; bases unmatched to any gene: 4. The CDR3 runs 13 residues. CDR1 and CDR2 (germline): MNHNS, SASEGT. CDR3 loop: CASRLTGAEKLFF. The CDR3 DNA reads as TGTGCCAGCAGGTTGACAGGGGCTGAAAAACTGTTTTTT.